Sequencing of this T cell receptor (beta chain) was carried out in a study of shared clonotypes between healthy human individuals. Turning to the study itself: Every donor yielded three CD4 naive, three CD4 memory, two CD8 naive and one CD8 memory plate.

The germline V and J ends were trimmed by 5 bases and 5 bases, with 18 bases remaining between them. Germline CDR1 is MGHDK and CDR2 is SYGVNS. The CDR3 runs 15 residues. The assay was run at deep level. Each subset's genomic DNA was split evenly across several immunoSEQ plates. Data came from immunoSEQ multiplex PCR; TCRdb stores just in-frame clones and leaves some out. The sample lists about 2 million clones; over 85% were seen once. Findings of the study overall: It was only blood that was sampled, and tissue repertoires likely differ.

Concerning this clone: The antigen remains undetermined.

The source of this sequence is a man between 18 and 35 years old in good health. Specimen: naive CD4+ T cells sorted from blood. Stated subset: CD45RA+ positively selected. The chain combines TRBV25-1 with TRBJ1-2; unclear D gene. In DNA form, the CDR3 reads TGTGCCAGCAGTTCCCTCACCGGGCGCGGGTATGGCTACACCTTC. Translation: CASSSLTGRGYGYTF.